The T cell receptor beta chain under discussion was sequenced for a study of patients and donors after allogeneic stem cell transplantation (dated by TCRdb to 2018 to 2020). Trimming removed 0 bases from V and 4 bases from J; the gene matches leave 5 bases unexplained. CDR1 and CDR2, looked up from the germline V gene, are ENHRY and SYGVKD. CDR3 length: 16 amino acids, cysteine to phenylalanine. The sequence is cut down to CDR3 DNA, 48 bases in frame from base 1. Library construction relied on RT-PCR. These reads were obtained on a NextSeq 550. TCRdb reworked the public reads: Q25 trimming with fastp, MiXCR clone assembly, productive beta chains retained. Every CDR3 protein is listed once, alongside the most common genes and DNA of its rows. The sample table holds about a million distinct CDR3 sequences, of which 18% were seen once. Of the sample, around 6% falls within the top ten clones. This clonotype was recorded many times. No cognate antigen has been identified for it. There are no base qualities to consult, and no much larger clone falls within one base.

The specimen sequenced was blood, either unsorted or a sorted T cell fraction (not recorded which). This sequence uses TRBV10-3 and TRBJ2-1; 8 bases in the junction line up with TRBD2. The receptor's source is a human donor who was either an allogeneic HSCT recipient or a stem cell or donor lymphocyte infusion donor (not recorded which). It is not recorded whose cells these are; they may come from a transplant donor. The CDR3 corresponds to CAISESGSGGYNEQFF. The base sequence is TGTGCCATCAGTGAGTCGGGGAGCGGGGGATACAATGAGCAGTTCTTC.